This TCR beta chain comes out of a study of OX40 agonist ivuxolimab in advanced cancers. Study background: The dose-escalation cohort had hepatocellular carcinoma, melanoma, renal cell or head and neck cancer. It was permissible to have had prior anti-PD-1, anti-PD-L1 or anti-CTLA-4 therapy, and around 40% had some.

With respect to this clone: An end of the junction differs from the germline gene, which may be a read error.

Germline loops: CDR1 SSHAT, CDR2 FNYEAQ (reference sequence). This CDR3 contains 17 residues. Sequencing used immunoSEQ multiplex PCR; TCRdb keeps in-frame clones, though not all of them. The top ten clones hold about 0.82% of a sample with 90,000 to 100,000 clones, 80% to 90% of them seen once. The sample consisted of CD4+ or CD8+ T cells sorted from blood, taken in a trial of the OX40 agonist ivuxolimab. The V and J genes are TRBV7-7 and TRBJ2-5; TRBD2 aligns across 9 bases. The TCR was taken from an adult with an advanced solid tumor such as melanoma, head and neck, liver or kidney cancer. The CDR3 sequence is CASSSSTGTSSLETQYF. Written as DNA, the CDR3 is TGTGCTAGCAGCTCGTCGACCGGGACTAGCAGCCTGGAGACCCAGTACTTC.